This paragraph covers one TCR beta chain sequence. This clone showed up just a few times. The antigen this receptor binds is unknown. The record has no base qualities; no much larger clone is one base away. V gives up 5 bases and J gives up 2 bases, and the segment between their germline ends measures 14 bases. From a lookup of the germline V gene, CDR1 and CDR2 are MDHEN and SYDVKM. Spanning cysteine to phenylalanine, the CDR3 consists of 15 amino acids. The DNA shown is the 45-base CDR3, in frame from base 1. This entry comes from a study of T cell responses to AZD1222 COVID-19 vaccine (dated by TCRdb to about 2021). Concerning the study at large: A total of just over 230 trial participants underwent TCR sequencing, of whom some 200 had received two doses of AZD1222 and some 25 had received two doses of the MenACWY control vaccine. Trial participants were enrolled by age into subgroups of 18-55, 56-69 and 70-plus years, and 148, 28 and 57 TCR-sequenced participants, respectively, were included in these subgroups. Study-level results and caveats: Most participants were white British and females outnumbered males, and the authors suggested that clonal diversity may have been underestimated. CD4 TCRs associated with the vaccine covered the entire spike protein, and the dominant responses were in regions 160-218 and 743-854. A significant rise in spike-specific TCR breadth and depth was observed after two AZD1222 doses relative to day 0 and relative to MenACWY recipients. Because no day 14 peak-response samples were available, repertoires were characterized only after the peak T cell response. Reportedly, almost half of the unique spike-specific TCRs recognized epitopes lying outside the regions that are mutated in the B.1.351 and B.1.1.7 variants. In the small 56-69-year group, the increase in depth fell short of significance, most likely because of low power. Conclusions about previously exposed vaccinees were limited because only six AZD1222 recipients were SARS-CoV-2 seropositive at baseline.

The CDR3 regions of human TCRbeta chains were subjected to immunosequencing. The original pipeline was this. TCRs in the repertoires were compared against a reference library of SARS-CoV-2-specific TCRs that had been generated with the MIRA antigen-specificity platform. Breadth was defined as the fraction of unique TCRs that were SARS-CoV-2-associated. Depth was defined as the fraction of total T cells that were SARS-CoV-2-associated. Using the MIRA data, every spike-specific TCR was mapped to the spike region that the TCR reacted to and assigned to either a CD4 or a CD8 class. Log10-transformed breadth and depth values were compared by one-way ANOVA with Sidak's multiple comparisons tests. TCRdb's version of the immuneACCESS table is confined to in-frame rearrangements and falls short of the full clone set. An unresolved V gene accounts for under half of the shortfall where checked; the remainder is of unknown origin. V and J calls and clone size are copied from that table; D and trimming were computed from the DNA. Here the sample has about 150,000 clones; about 87% occur a single time. The biggest ten clones account for just over 9% of the sample.

The label giving this sample's time point can be read as: about 28 days (+/-7) after the second vaccine dose. AZD1222 recipients whose second dose came at about 4 weeks and those whose second dose came at about 12 weeks were combined into one group, since spike-specific TCR depth and breadth did not differ between the two schedules. Vaccinee samples were obtained from the UK trials COV001 and COV002, which included a single-blind randomized controlled phase 2/3 trial of AZD1222 (ChAdOx1 nCoV-19) in healthy adults. For TCRbeta chain sequencing, PBMC samples from trial participants were taken at day 0 and at day 28 after the second dose.

The chain uses TRBV28 and TRBJ2-3, and perhaps TRBD2 as D gene, on 6 matching bases. This receptor was identified in an adult who received the AZD1222 COVID-19 vaccine. Sequenced here: peripheral blood, sampled 28 days after the second AZD1222 dose. The DNA sequence is given as TGTGCCAGCAGTCTAGGAGGGGTGGCCACAGATACGCAGTATTTT. It is translated as CASSLGGVATDTQYF. The reference TRBV28 and TRBJ2-3 proteins fill in what lies around the CDR3, so the full variable domain reads DVKVTQSSRYLVKRTGEKVFLECVQDMDHENMFWYRQDPGLGLRLIYFSYDVKMKEKGDIPEGYSVSREKKERFSLILESASTNQTSMYLCASSLGGVATDTQYFGPGTRLTVL.